This T cell receptor (beta chain) is from a study of beta chain features in type 1 diabetes. Looking at the study overall: There were 107,917,701 sorted cells examined across all samples. Study-level points and caveats: Patients with type 1 diabetes carried fewer insertions and had more deletions at their VDJ junctions.

The CDR3 spans 17 residues. Germline lookup yields CDR1 SGHRS and CDR2 YFSETQ. V shed 2 bases and J 5 bases; nucleotides not matched to a gene: 11. In its sample, this clone was seen a few times. No antigen is known for it. Reverse transcription of all isolated RNA meant that expressed TCRB transcripts were sequenced. The repertoire was sequenced with immunoSEQ multiplex PCR; TCRdb's copy has only in-frame clones and lacks some. This table has some 150,000 clones, around a tenth appearing once. Each of the CD4+ naive, central memory, regulatory and stem cell-like memory populations was sorted via CD45RO/CCR7/CD25/CD127/CD95/CD27. Sorted cells reached over 95% purity in every population.

This chain joins TRBV5-1 and TRBJ2-1, with TRBD2 matching over 9 bases. Source material: central memory CD4+ T cells from blood. The sequence derives from a woman aged 40-49 years in good health. The CDR3 is CASSLISGRGGDNEQFF. The CDR3 nucleotides read TGCGCCAGCAGCTTAATATCTGGGCGGGGGGGAGACAATGAGCAGTTCTTC.